This T cell receptor beta chain was observed in a study of blood T cell repertoires in COVID-19 (dated by TCRdb to about 2020). Some background on the complete study: Samples from collaborators originated in the United States, Italy and Spain and spanned both the acute and convalescent phases of COVID-19. Where available, HLA class I and class II types were obtained from metadata supplied by the sample provider rather than from assay-based typing. The material from the prospective study consisted of cDNA or gDNA derived from T cells, B-cell-depleted T cells, or PBMCs. Deeply sampled blood TCRbeta repertoires from subjects exposed to, actively infected with, or recovered from COVID-19 were included in the dataset. The sample metadata nearly always contained a de-identified subject ID, COVID-19 status, age in years and sex. A freely available public database, intended as a resource for researchers studying the immune response to SARS-CoV-2, is where the repertoires were released. The samples were drawn from two sources: the first 160 participants of the ongoing ImmuneRACE study, and 1,200 or so subjects contributed by 6 global collaborators.

TCRbeta CDR3 regions were amplified from genomic DNA using the immunoSEQ Assay, a bias-controlled multiplex PCR. On the study's bioinformatics: The number of nucleated cells in each sample was estimated from the amplification of reference gene primers within the assay. Sequence reads were collapsed and filtered to measure the absolute abundance of every unique TCRbeta CDR3 rearrangement. For each sample, productive Simpson clonality was calculated as the square root of Simpson's diversity index across productive rearrangements. This is the immuneACCESS table as TCRdb keeps it, with only in-frame sequences that have V and J called. A part of the clones is gone; compared with another copy, unresolved V genes explain less than half, and the rest is unexplained. V and J calls and clone size come straight from that table; D and trimming were deduced from the DNA. In this sample the table shows fewer than 400,000 clones, around four fifths of which occur a single time. About 2.7% of the sample belongs to the ten largest clones.

CDR1 and CDR2 are read off the germline V gene as MNHEY and SVGAGI. Its CDR3 holds 13 amino acids, cysteine through phenylalanine. This entry keeps only the CDR3 DNA: 39 bases, framed from base 1. Trimming removed 4 bases from V and 6 bases from J; the gene matches leave 4 bases unexplained. The study at large found these results: How much clinical and demographic metadata was included differed by source and by participant, and the metadata was provided uncurated.

The collaborating institutions used their own protocols to collect whole blood in K2EDTA tubes. For TCRbeta analysis, collaborator samples were shipped as frozen whole blood, as isolated PBMCs, or as DNA extracted from either sample type. Note on this clone: The antigen it binds to is not known. It has no much larger one-base neighbor in the sample; base qualities were not kept.

This chain joins TRBV6-5 to TRBJ2-7; TRBD1 aligns with 9 central bases. The TCR originated in a man aged 30-40 years with active or convalescent COVID-19. The specimen sequenced was peripheral blood. In nucleotide form, the sequence is TGTGCCAGCAGTTTGACAGGGGGTTTCGAGCAGTACTTC. Protein translation: CASSLTGGFEQYF.